A single sample gave rise to the 16 T cell receptor beta chains below, sequenced in a study of post-analysis software for immune sequencing data. Study findings and constraints: Five or six TRBV segments were significantly more frequent in patients than in controls. TRBV5-6, TRBV5-1 and TRBV20-1 were among these segments.

These TCRs are of unknown antigen specificity. Presence of unique molecular identifiers characterized the TCR beta cDNA libraries. From the PCR reads, TCRdb called clonotypes with MiXCR, one entry per CDR3 protein. The sample records approximately 440,000 distinct CDR3 sequences, under 55% being singletons. Sequences were obtained from blood. The source of these receptors is a girl aged 10 to 17 with multiple sclerosis.

The V and J genes are TRBV2 and TRBJ2-6, with D possibly matching TRBD2 (5 bases). CDR1 is SNHLY and CDR2 is FYNNEI in the germline V gene. The CDR3 extends over 15 amino acids. V was cut by 6 bases and J by 2 bases, with 11 bases left in between. In DNA form, the CDR3 reads TGTGCCAGCAGATTCGACGGGGCTGGGGCCAACGTCCTGACTTTC. Translating it yields CASRFDGAGANVLTF.

This clonotype turned up a few times. V is TRBV4-1 and J is TRBJ1-6; 7 bases map to TRBD1. The CDR3 sequence is 15 residues long. V trimming: 3 bases; J trimming: 7 bases; junction bases outside the gene matches: 6. Germline CDR1 is MGHRA and CDR2 is YSYEKL. The CDR3 reads CASSHEQGPNSPLHF. The CDR3 coding sequence is TGCGCCAGCAGCCACGAACAGGGGCCAAATTCACCCCTCCACTTT.

This CDR3 is CSASPLQRGGIYEQYF. CDR3 bases: TGCAGTGCTAGTCCTCTCCAGCGGGGGGGTATCTACGAGCAGTACTTC. This chain uses TRBV20-1 with TRBJ2-7; 10 bases agree with TRBD2. CDR1 is DFQATT, CDR2 SNEGSKA, per germline (reference sequence). Trimming cost V 3 bases and J 3 bases; bases outside gene matches: 11. CDR3 size: 16 residues.

The chain carries TRBV28 and TRBJ1-1; D gene ambiguous. Germline V gives CDR1 MDHEN, CDR2 SYDVKM. This CDR3 is built from 13 residues. Trimming removed 11 bases at V and 2 bases at J, with 15 bases between. CDR3 coding DNA: TGTGCCGTTGAATCACTAACCAACACTGAAGCTTTCTTT. Translation gives CAVESLTNTEAFF. The full variable domain, with the rest looked up from reference TRBV28 and TRBJ1-1, is DVKVTQSSRYLVKRTGEKVFLECVQDMDHENMFWYRQDPGLGLRLIYFSYDVKMKEKGDIPEGYSVSREKKERFSLILESASTNQTSMYLCAVESLTNTEAFFGQGTRLTVV.

In its sample, this clonotype was seen a few times. The V call is TRBV7-8, the J call TRBJ2-5, with a weak D call TRBD2 (5 bases). Germline lookup yields CDR1 SGHVS and CDR2 FQNEAQ. This CDR3 is built from 14 residues. V lost 5 bases and J 4 bases, leaving 14 bases between the germline ends. The CDR3 protein is CASSVRAEGETQYF. The CDR3 DNA sequence: TGTGCCAGCAGCGTTAGGGCCGAGGGAGAGACCCAGTACTTC.

This clonotype was seen only a few times. V usage is TRBV4-1 and J usage is TRBJ2-7, with a weak D call TRBD2 (5 bases). V was trimmed by 3 bases and J by 0 bases, leaving 12 bases between them. Germline values: CDR1 MGHRA, CDR2 YSYEKL. CDR3 length equals 15 residues. The CDR3 nucleotides are TGCGCCAGCAGCCAGAGCGGACCTGACTCCTACGAGCAGTACTTC. Protein product: CASSQSGPDSYEQYF.

This chain connects TRBV9 to TRBJ2-1; tentative D call: TRBD1 (5 bases). Per germline, CDR1 SGDLS and CDR2 YYNGEE. CDR3 length: 14 residues. V lost 4 bases, J lost 4 bases, and 12 bases lay in between. The CDR3 DNA reads TGTGCCAGCAGCCTACAGGATTTGTACAATGAGCAGTTCTTC. It encodes CASSLQDLYNEQFF.

This clonotype was recorded only once. The chain links TRBV10-3 to TRBJ2-6; D is unresolved. Trimming removed 4 bases from V and 2 bases from J, with 12 bases in between. CDR3 length equals 16 residues. The germline V gene encodes CDR1 ENHRY and CDR2 SYGVKD. The CDR3 region has the DNA TGTGCCATCAGTGTAGTGCAGGCCCCTGGGGCCAACGTCCTGACTTTC. Protein: CAISVVQAPGANVLTF.

This clonotype was found a few times. The chain carries TRBV29-1 and TRBJ2-7, with D possibly being TRBD1 (6 bases). Germline V lookup: CDR1 SQVTM, CDR2 ANQGSEA. With 4 bases removed from V and 9 bases from J, the gap between germline ends came to 16 bases. The CDR3 sequence is 12 residues long. CDR3 sequence reads: CSVGSGVHGQYF. In DNA, the CDR3 is TGCAGCGTTGGATCAGGGGTCCACGGGCAGTACTTC.

This clonotype was seen ten or more times. The J gene is TRBJ2-4, the V gene TRBV29-1, with D perhaps matching TRBD1 (6 bases). Trimming stripped 6 bases from V and 7 bases from J, with 16 bases between. CDR1 and CDR2 (germline): SQVTM, ANQGSEA. The CDR3 totals 13 residues. CDR3 residues: CSVLGQLGNIQYF. The CDR3 bases are TGCAGCGTCCTGGGACAACTTGGGAACATTCAGTACTTC. Supplemented by reference TRBV29-1 and TRBJ2-4, the full variable domain reads SAVISQKPSRDICQRGTSLTIQCQVDSQVTMMFWYRQQPGQSLTLIATANQGSEATYESGFVIDKFPISRPNLTFSTLTVSNMSPEDSSIYLCSVLGQLGNIQYFGAGTRLSVL.

This clonotype was counted a few times. The rearrangement links TRBV12-3 or TRBV12-4 to TRBJ2-7; 9 nucleotides align to TRBD2. The V gene end was trimmed by 3 bases and the J gene end by 2 bases; junction bases not matched to a gene: 2. This CDR3 contains 14 residues. The CDR3 region has the DNA TGTGCCAGCAGTTTTAGCGGGGGTACCTACGAGCAGTACTTC. It yields the protein CASSFSGGTYEQYF.

V gene TRBV20-1 combines with J gene TRBJ1-1, with 8 bases that match TRBD1. V dropped 6 bases and J dropped 7; count of bases not matched to a gene: 10. CDR1 is DFQATT, CDR2 SNEGSKA, per germline (reference sequence). The CDR3 contains 13 residues. The CDR3 here is CSATSGTGREAFF. The CDR3 DNA sequence: TGCAGTGCAACGTCCGGGACAGGCCGTGAAGCTTTCTTT.

This clonotype turned up a few times. This rearrangement joins TRBV28 to TRBJ1-2; D possibly corresponds to TRBD1 (5 bases). CDR1 and CDR2 (germline): MDHEN, SYDVKM. The germline V and J ends were trimmed by 5 bases and 8 bases, with 15 bases remaining between them. The CDR3 runs 13 residues. CDR3 sequence (DNA): TGTGCCAGCAGTCCGTCTGGGTGGGGCGGCTACACCTTC. Encoded protein: CASSPSGWGGYTF.

The chain links TRBV5-1 to TRBJ2-5; unclear D gene. CDR1 is SGHRS and CDR2 is YFSETQ in the germline V gene. V lost 2 bases and J lost 2, with 7 bases in between. The CDR3 is made up of 13 amino acids. Here the CDR3 reads CASSLTQQETQYF. The CDR3 nucleotides are TGCGCCAGCAGCTTAACGCAGCAAGAGACCCAGTACTTC.

The rearrangement joins TRBV7-3 to TRBJ2-3; 8 bases are a match to TRBD1. The CDR3 spans 16 residues. Germline V gene sequence: CDR1 SGHTA, CDR2 FQGTGA. V shed 1 base, J shed 1 base, and the junction held 4 bases outside the gene matches. The DNA for the CDR3 is TGTGCCAGCAGCTTAAACCCAGGGGGCGGCACAGATACGCAGTATTTT. Protein: CASSLNPGGGTDTQYF.

Comments on this clonotype: A junction boundary mismatches the germline segment, possibly from a read error. The chain recombines TRBV7-7 with TRBJ2-5, with D hard to call. Germline CDR1 SSHAT, CDR2 FNYEAQ (reference sequence). This CDR3 has 13 residues. For the CDR3, the DNA is TGTGCTAGCAGCTTAACCCAAGGAGAGACCCAGTACTTC. Its protein product is CASSLTQGETQYF.